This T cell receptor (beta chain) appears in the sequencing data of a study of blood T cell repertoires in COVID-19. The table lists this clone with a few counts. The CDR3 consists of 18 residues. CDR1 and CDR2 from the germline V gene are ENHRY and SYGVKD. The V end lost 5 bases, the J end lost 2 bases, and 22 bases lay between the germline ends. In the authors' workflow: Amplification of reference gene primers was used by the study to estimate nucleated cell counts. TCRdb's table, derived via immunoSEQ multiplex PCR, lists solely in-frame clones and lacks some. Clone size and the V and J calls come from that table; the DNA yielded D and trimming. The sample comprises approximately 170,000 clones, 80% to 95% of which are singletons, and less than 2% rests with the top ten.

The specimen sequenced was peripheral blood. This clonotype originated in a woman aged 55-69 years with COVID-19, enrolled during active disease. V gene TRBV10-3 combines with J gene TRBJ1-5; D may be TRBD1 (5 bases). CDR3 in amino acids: CAISPDKLLTRGNQPQHF. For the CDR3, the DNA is TGTGCCATCAGTCCGGACAAGTTACTGACTAGGGGCAATCAGCCCCAGCATTTT.